The rows below give T cell receptor beta chains drawn from one sample of a study of blood T cell repertoires in COVID-19. Using immunoSEQ multiplex PCR, the repertoire was profiled, and TCRdb retains in-frame clones only, with some absent. The data hold about 220,000 clones, with 70% to 85% observed a single time. Specimen: peripheral blood. The receptors were gathered from a man in his forties who had recovered from COVID-19. CDR3s leave out the opening cysteine and the closing phenylalanine or tryptophan.

J,V,CDR3
TRBJ1-1,TRBV19,ASSIPGRLNTEAF
TRBJ2-7,TRBV18,ASSPPTRTDEQY
TRBJ1-2,TRBV4-1,ASSQGPTRRLNYGYT
TRBJ2-5,TRBV4-1,ASSQDLETQY
TRBJ2-3,TRBV18,ASSPGSGGAYDTQY
TRBJ1-5,TRBV7-8,ASTNRSYSNQPQH
TRBJ2-5,TRBV7-2,ASSLHPQGRETQY
TRBJ2-7,TRBV7-9,ASSVTGTGILEQY
TRBJ2-5,TRBV3-1/TRBV3-2,ASSPSGGAPETQY
TRBJ2-7,TRBV20-1,SASWGLAVYEQY
TRBJ2-7,TRBV5-4,ASSSPDRAHEQY
TRBJ1-2,TRBV2,ARSRMGGEGYT
TRBJ1-5,TRBV5-4,ASSSGQPNQPQH
TRBJ2-3,TRBV10-3,AIRAGTGAGDTQY
TRBJ2-3,TRBV10-3,ATKRTGGAGGPTDTQY